The 2 T cell receptor beta chains below come from one sample, sequenced in a study of blood T cell repertoires in COVID-19. Clones were read by immunoSEQ multiplex PCR, and TCRdb kept only the in-frame ones, dropping some. The sample lists under 350,000 clones, nearly 90% seen once, with 1.9% in the top ten. Source material: PBMCs or T cells enriched from blood (not recorded which). The source is a woman aged 55-69 years who had recovered from COVID-19.

V and J are TRBV5-4 and TRBJ1-1; 8 bases fit TRBD1. In germline, CDR1 is SGHNT, CDR2 YYREEE (reference sequence). J lost 10 bases, V lost 5 bases, and 13 bases had no gene match. The CDR3 totals 14 residues. The CDR3 protein is CASRGKTGAGGAFF. CDR3 nucleotide sequence: TGTGCCAGCAGGGGGAAGACAGGGGCCGGTGGAGCTTTCTTT.

This rearrangement joins TRBV18 to TRBJ1-4; 9 bases agree with TRBD1. The CDR3 spans 15 residues. V lost 2 bases, J lost 6 bases, and 4 bases stayed unmatched. CDR1 KGHSH and CDR2 LQKENI come from the germline V gene. The CDR3 region has the DNA TGTGCCAGCTCACCAAACCGGGACAGGGATGAAAAACTGTTTTTT. Residues: CASSPNRDRDEKLFF. Combining the CDR3 with reference TRBV18 and TRBJ1-4 gives the whole variable domain NAGVMQNPRHLVRRRGQEARLRCSPMKGHSHVYWYRQLPEEGLKFMVYLQKENIIDESGMPKERFSAEFPKEGPSILRIQQVVRGDSAAYFCASSPNRDRDEKLFFGSGTQLSVL.